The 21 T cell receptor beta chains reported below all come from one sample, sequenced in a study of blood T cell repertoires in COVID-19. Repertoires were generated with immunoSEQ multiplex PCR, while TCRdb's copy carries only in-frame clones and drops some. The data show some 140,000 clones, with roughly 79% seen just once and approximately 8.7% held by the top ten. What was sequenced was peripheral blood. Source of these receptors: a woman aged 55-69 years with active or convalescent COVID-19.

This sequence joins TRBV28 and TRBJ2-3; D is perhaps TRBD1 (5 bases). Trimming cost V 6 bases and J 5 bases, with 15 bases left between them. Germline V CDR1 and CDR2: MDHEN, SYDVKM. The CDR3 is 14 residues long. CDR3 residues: CASRLRQGKDTQYF. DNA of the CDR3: TGTGCCAGCAGACTTCGGCAGGGTAAAGATACGCAGTATTTT.

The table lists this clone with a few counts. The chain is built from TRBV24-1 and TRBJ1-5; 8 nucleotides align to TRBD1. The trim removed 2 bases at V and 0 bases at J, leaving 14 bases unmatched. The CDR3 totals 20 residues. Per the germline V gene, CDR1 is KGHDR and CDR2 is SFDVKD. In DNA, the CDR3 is TGTGCCACCAGTGATTCGGGGGACAGGTCCTGGATATATAGCAATCAGCCCCAGCATTTT. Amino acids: CATSDSGDRSWIYSNQPQHF.

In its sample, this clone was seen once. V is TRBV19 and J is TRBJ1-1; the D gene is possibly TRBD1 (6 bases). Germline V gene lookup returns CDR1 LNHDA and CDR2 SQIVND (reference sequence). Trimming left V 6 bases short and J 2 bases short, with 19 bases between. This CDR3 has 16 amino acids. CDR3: CASSRARGGRNTEAFF. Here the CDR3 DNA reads TGTGCCAGTAGCCGGGCTCGGGGGGGGCGAAACACTGAAGCTTTCTTT.

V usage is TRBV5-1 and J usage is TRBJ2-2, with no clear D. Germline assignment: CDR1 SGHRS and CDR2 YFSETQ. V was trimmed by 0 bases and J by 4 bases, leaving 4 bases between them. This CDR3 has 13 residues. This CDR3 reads CASSLGPTGELFF. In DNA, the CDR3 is TGCGCCAGCAGCTTGGGGCCCACCGGGGAGCTGTTTTTT.

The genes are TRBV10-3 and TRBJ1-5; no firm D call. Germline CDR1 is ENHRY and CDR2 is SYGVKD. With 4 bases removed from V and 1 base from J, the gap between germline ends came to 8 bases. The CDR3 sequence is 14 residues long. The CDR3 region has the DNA TGTGCCATCAGTGCCCCGGGGAGCAATCAGCCCCAGCATTTT. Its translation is CAISAPGSNQPQHF.

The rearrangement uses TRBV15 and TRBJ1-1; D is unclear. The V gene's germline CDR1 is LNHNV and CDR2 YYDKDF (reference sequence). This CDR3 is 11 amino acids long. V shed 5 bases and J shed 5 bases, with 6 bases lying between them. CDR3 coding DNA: TGTGCCACCAGCTCCCTTACTGAAGCTTTCTTT. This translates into CATSSLTEAFF.

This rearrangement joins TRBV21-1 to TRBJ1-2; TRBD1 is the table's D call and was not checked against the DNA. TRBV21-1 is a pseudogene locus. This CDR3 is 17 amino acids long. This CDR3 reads CASSKVHQDSHPYGYTF. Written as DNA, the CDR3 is TGTGCCAGCAGCAAGGTCCACCAGGACAGCCACCCTTATGGCTACACCTTC.

This CDR3 is CASSLGGTGSSPLHF. DNA of the CDR3: TGTGCCAGCAGCTTAGGTGGGACCGGGAGTTCACCCCTCCACTTT. The chain has TRBV7-2 and TRBJ1-6; possible D gene TRBD1, 5 bases. Trimming took off 1 base at V and 9 bases at J, with 13 bases between the two ends. The germline CDR1 and CDR2 sequences are SGHTA and FQGNSA. The CDR3 is 15 amino acids.

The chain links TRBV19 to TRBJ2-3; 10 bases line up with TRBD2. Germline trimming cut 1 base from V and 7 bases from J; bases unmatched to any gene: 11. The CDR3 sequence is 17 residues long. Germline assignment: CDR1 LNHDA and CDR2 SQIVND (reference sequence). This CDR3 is CASSIGSERGGVNTQYF. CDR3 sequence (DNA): TGTGCCAGTAGTATAGGGTCGGAGCGGGGGGGCGTAAATACGCAGTATTTT.

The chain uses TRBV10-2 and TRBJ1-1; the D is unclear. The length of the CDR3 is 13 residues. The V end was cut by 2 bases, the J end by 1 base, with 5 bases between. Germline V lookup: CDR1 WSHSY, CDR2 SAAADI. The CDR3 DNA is TGCGCCAGCAGTGAGACGAGGAACACTGAAGCTTTCTTT. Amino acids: CASSETRNTEAFF.

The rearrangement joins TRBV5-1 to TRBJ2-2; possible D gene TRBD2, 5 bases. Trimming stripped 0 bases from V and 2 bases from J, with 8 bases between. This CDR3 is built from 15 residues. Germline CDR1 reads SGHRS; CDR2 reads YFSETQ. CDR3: CASSLGGSNTGELFF. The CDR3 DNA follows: TGCGCCAGCAGCTTGGGTGGGAGTAACACCGGGGAGCTGTTTTTT.

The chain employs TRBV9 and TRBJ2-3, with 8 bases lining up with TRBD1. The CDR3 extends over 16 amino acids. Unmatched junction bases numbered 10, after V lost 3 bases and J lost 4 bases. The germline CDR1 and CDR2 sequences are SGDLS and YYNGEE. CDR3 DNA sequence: TGTGCCAGCAGCGCCTTCCCAGGGGGCGAGTCAGATACGCAGTATTTT. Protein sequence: CASSAFPGGESDTQYF.

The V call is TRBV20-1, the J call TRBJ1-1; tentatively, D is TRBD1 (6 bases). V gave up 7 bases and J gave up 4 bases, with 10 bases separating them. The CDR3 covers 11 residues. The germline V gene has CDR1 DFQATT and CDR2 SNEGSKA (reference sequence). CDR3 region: CSVGAGTEAFF. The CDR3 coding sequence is TGCAGTGTGGGGGCAGGCACTGAAGCTTTCTTT.

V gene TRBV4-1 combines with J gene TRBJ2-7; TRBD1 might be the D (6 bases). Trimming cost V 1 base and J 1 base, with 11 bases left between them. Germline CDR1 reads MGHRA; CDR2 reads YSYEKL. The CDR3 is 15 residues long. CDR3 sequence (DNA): TGCGCCAGCAGCCAAGGCTGGACAGATTCCTACGAGCAGTACTTC. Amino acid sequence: CASSQGWTDSYEQYF.

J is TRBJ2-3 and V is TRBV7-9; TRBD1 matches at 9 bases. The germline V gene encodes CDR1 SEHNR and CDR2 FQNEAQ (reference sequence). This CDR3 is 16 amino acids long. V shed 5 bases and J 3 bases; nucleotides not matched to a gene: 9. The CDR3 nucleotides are TGTGCCAGCAGCCACCTGGGACAGGGAATTACAGATACGCAGTATTTT. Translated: CASSHLGQGITDTQYF.

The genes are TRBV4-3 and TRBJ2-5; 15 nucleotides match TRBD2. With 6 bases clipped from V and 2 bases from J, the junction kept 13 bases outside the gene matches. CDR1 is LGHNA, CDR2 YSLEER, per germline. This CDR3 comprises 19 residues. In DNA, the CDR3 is TGCGCCAGCAGGGAGGGCGGGACTAGCGGGAGGAAGGGGCAAGAGACCCAGTACTTC. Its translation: CASREGGTSGRKGQETQYF.

The CDR3 is CASRPGQNNSPLHF. The CDR3 nucleotides read TGTGCCAGTAGACCGGGACAGAATAATTCACCCCTCCACTTT. The rearrangement joins TRBV19 to TRBJ1-6; 7 bases match TRBD1. The CDR3 runs to 14 residues. Trimming cost V 6 bases and J 5 bases; bases outside gene matches: 4. The germline V gene has CDR1 LNHDA and CDR2 SQIVND (reference sequence).

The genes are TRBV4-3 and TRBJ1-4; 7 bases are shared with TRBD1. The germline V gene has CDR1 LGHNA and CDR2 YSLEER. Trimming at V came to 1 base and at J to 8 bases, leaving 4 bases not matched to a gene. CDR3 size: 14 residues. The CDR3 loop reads CASSQALQGEKLFF. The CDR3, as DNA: TGCGCCAGCAGCCAAGCCCTACAGGGGGAAAAACTGTTTTTT.

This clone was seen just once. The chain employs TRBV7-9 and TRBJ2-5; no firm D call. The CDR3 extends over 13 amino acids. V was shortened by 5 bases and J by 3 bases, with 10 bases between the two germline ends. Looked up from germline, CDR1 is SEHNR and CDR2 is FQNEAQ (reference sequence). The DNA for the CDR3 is TGTGCCAGCAGCCCTAGTTGGGAAGAGACCCAGTACTTC. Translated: CASSPSWEETQYF.

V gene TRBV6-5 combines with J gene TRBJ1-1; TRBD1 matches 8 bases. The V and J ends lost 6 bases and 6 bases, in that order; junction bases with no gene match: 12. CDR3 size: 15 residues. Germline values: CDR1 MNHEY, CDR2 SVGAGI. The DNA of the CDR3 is TGTGCCAGCAGCCAAAAACAGGGGGGGAAGTCTGAAGCTTTCTTT. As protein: CASSQKQGGKSEAFF.

The chain's CDR3 is CASSPPSSGNTIYF. CDR3 nucleotide sequence: TGTGCCAGCAGTCCCCCGTCGAGTGGAAACACCATATATTTT. The chain couples TRBV28 to TRBJ1-3; unclear D gene. The CDR3 has 14 residues. The V gene's germline CDR1 is MDHEN and CDR2 SYDVKM. V lost 5 bases, J lost 3 bases, and 11 bases lay in between.